The 17 T cell receptor beta chains listed next were all sequenced from one sample in a study of Ad26.COV2.S vaccination and SARS-CoV-2 variants. Treatment of the sample: roughly 19 received Ad26.COV2.S at low or high dose, single or two shots; roughly five received placebo; per-sample allocation not given. Repertoires come from day 63 after the first vaccine or placebo injection. Sequencing was performed with immunoSEQ multiplex PCR; in TCRdb, only in-frame clones are kept and a portion is missing. The repertoire holds some 640,000 clones, around 89% seen once, with about 1.5% in the top ten. The material was peripheral blood, obtained in a trial of Ad26.COV2.S vaccine versus placebo. Receptors originate from a person aged 18-60 years who received the Ad26.COV2.S COVID-19 vaccine or a placebo.

This chain joins TRBV30 and TRBJ2-3; maybe TRBD1 (6 bases). The CDR3 contains 13 residues. V lost 3 bases and J lost 5, with 12 bases in between. Germline CDR1 is GTSNPN and CDR2 is SVGIG (reference sequence). This CDR3 is CAWRTRGGDTQYF. Written as DNA, the CDR3 is TGTGCCTGGAGAACCAGGGGTGGAGATACGCAGTATTTT.

There are a few counts of this clone. The chain recombines TRBV15 with TRBJ2-5; tentatively, D is TRBD2 (5 bases). The CDR3 is made up of 14 amino acids. V lost 0 bases and J 7 bases, leaving 12 bases between the germline ends. CDR1 LNHNV and CDR2 YYDKDF come from the germline V gene (reference sequence). The CDR3 DNA reads TGTGCCACCAGCAGAGATACGGGGTCGGGGACCCAGTACTTC. Its protein product is CATSRDTGSGTQYF.

V usage is TRBV5-1 and J usage is TRBJ1-2; D is unclear. The CDR3 has 13 amino acids. Per the germline V gene, CDR1 is SGHRS and CDR2 is YFSETQ. V lost 4 bases and J lost 7, with 14 bases in between. The CDR3, as DNA: TGCGCCAGCAGCGCCCTTGGAGGGAGTGGCTACACCTTC. Translating gives CASSALGGSGYTF.

The V and J genes are TRBV6-2 or TRBV6-3 and TRBJ2-5; tentatively, D is TRBD2 (6 bases). CDR1 is MNHEY and CDR2 is SVGEGT in the germline V gene. Between the trimmed V and J ends, which lost 5 bases and 0 bases, there was a span of 16 bases. The CDR3 contains 16 residues. The CDR3 DNA is TGTGCCAGCAGTCGCGGGACTTCATCGTACCAAGAGACCCAGTACTTC. Residues: CASSRGTSSYQETQYF.

The CDR3 bases are TGTGCCAGCAGCTTTAGCCGGGTTGAGCAGTTCTTC. Encoded protein: CASSFSRVEQFF. This chain connects TRBV7-8 to TRBJ2-1; no definite D call. The germline V gene has CDR1 SGHVS and CDR2 FQNEAQ. Trimming left V 3 bases short and J 9 bases short, with 9 bases between. This CDR3 comprises 12 residues.

Remarks on this clone: This sample includes further DNA sequences coding for the same CDR3. This sequence joins TRBV7-2 and TRBJ1-1; TRBD1 agrees at 7 bases. The V gene's germline CDR1 is SGHTA and CDR2 FQGNSA. Losses at the gene ends were 5 bases for V and 0 bases for J; bases not matched to a gene: 6. CDR3 length: 15 amino acids. CDR3 protein: CASSPRTGLNTEAFF. In DNA, the CDR3 is TGTGCCAGCAGCCCCCGGACAGGCTTGAACACTGAAGCTTTCTTT.

The chain couples TRBV6-2 or TRBV6-3 to TRBJ1-2; D is ambiguous. This CDR3 region has 12 residues. Germline V CDR1 and CDR2: MNHEY, SVGEGT. Trimming took off 0 bases at V and 3 bases at J, with 2 bases between the two ends. The CDR3 sequence is CASSYSDYGYTF. CDR3 in DNA: TGTGCCAGCAGTTACTCAGACTATGGCTACACCTTC.

J is TRBJ2-5 and V is TRBV25-1, with TRBD2 matching 13 bases. Germline CDR1 and CDR2: MGHDK and SYGVNS. V shed 3 bases and J 2 bases; nucleotides not matched to a gene: 9. CDR3 length: 18 amino acids. The CDR3 reads CASSEGRTSGGGQETQYF. The CDR3, as DNA: TGTGCCAGCAGTGAGGGTAGGACTAGCGGGGGAGGTCAAGAGACCCAGTACTTC.

The V gene is TRBV12-3 or TRBV12-4, the J gene TRBJ2-7; D perhaps matches TRBD2 (6 bases). The CDR3 extends over 13 amino acids. The V and J ends lost 7 bases and 2 bases respectively, with 12 bases between them. CDR3 sequence (DNA): TGTGCCAGCACCCGGGGCGGGACCTACGAGCAGTACTTC. The encoded protein is CASTRGGTYEQYF.

As to this clone: At the DNA level, this CDR3 is encoded by other sequences in the same sample as well. The CDR3, as DNA: TGTGCCATCAGGGACAGGGAGGGACAGCCCCAGCATTTT. This gives the protein CAIRDREGQPQHF. This sequence joins TRBV10-3 and TRBJ1-5; 8 bases match TRBD1. Germline loops: CDR1 ENHRY, CDR2 SYGVKD. The CDR3 runs 13 residues. V shed 6 bases, J shed 7 bases, and the junction held 5 bases outside the gene matches.

This clone was found a few times. This rearrangement joins TRBV21-1 to TRBJ1-1; the table's D call, TRBD1, was not checked against the DNA. TRBV21-1 is reported as a pseudogene. This CDR3 spans 16 amino acids. This CDR3 reads CASRPRTGHKWIEAFF. The CDR3 nucleotides read TGTGCCAGCAGACCCCGGACAGGGCATAAATGGATTGAAGCTTTCTTT.

The gene calls are TRBV29-1 and TRBJ1-2; maybe TRBD1 (5 bases). Germline V gene data show CDR1 as SQVTM and CDR2 as ANQGSEA. The CDR3 totals 15 residues. V gave up 6 bases and J gave up 3 bases, with 20 bases separating them. The CDR3 DNA follows: TGCAGCGTCGTGACAGACTTAACAGGCTACTATGGCTACACCTTC. Protein: CSVVTDLTGYYGYTF.

This rearrangement joins TRBV5-1 to TRBJ2-5; D gene ambiguous. Germline loops: CDR1 SGHRS, CDR2 YFSETQ. The CDR3 covers 14 residues. Trimming took off 0 bases at V and 4 bases at J, with 10 bases between the two ends. This CDR3 is CASSLGPVGETQYF. CDR3 in DNA: TGCGCCAGCAGCTTGGGACCTGTCGGAGAGACCCAGTACTTC.

This chain's CDR3 is CASSRQVMGSYNEQFF. The CDR3 nucleotides read TGTGCCAGCAGTCGACAGGTCATGGGCTCCTACAATGAGCAGTTCTTC. This chain joins TRBV6-6 and TRBJ2-1; tentative D call: TRBD1 (6 bases). The germline V and J ends were trimmed by 5 bases and 0 bases, with 14 bases remaining between them. The germline V gene has CDR1 MNHNY and CDR2 SVGAGI (reference sequence). The CDR3 consists of 16 residues.

The chain couples TRBV5-6 to TRBJ1-3, with D maybe TRBD1 (5 bases). This CDR3 comprises 15 residues. CDR1 is SGHDT, CDR2 YYEEEE, per germline. The V end was cut by 3 bases, the J end by 2 bases, with 12 bases between. The CDR3 region is CASSSLQGTGNTIYF. CDR3 nucleotides: TGTGCCAGCAGCTCCCTCCAGGGAACTGGAAACACCATATATTTT.

The rearrangement uses TRBV11-2 and TRBJ2-3, with TRBD2 identical over 12 bases. CDR1 is SGHAT and CDR2 is FQNNGV in the germline V gene. The CDR3 consists of 15 residues. Trimming removed 5 bases from V and 6 bases from J; junction bases left unmatched: 6. The DNA of the CDR3 is TGTGCCAGCAGCGCTAGCGGGAGGGCCCGGGATACGCAGTATTTT. Protein: CASSASGRARDTQYF.

The rearrangement joins TRBV9 to TRBJ2-2; D is unclear. CDR3 size: 13 residues. Trimming removed 1 base at V and 8 bases at J, with 9 bases between. Germline V lookup: CDR1 SGDLS, CDR2 YYNGEE. The CDR3 reads CASSVLPAGELFF. In nucleotides, the CDR3 is TGTGCCAGCAGCGTACTTCCGGCTGGGGAGCTGTTTTTT.